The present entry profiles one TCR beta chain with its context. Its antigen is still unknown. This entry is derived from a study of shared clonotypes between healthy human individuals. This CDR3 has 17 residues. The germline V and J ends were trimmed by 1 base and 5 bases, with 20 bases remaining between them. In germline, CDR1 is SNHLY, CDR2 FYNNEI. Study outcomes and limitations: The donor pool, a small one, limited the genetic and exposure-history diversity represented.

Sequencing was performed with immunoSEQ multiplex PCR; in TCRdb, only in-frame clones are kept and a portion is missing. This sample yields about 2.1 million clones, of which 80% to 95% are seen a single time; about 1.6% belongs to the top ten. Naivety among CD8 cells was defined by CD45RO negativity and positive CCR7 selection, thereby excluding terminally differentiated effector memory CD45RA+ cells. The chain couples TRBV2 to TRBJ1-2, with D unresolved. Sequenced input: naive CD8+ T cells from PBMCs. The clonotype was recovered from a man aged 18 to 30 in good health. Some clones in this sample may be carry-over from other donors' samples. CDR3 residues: CASSEEELRVLQYGYTF. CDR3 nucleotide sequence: TGTGCCAGCAGTGAAGAAGAGCTGAGGGTCCTTCAGTATGGCTACACCTTC.